Included here is one TCR beta chain sequence, with context. Via MiXCR, TCRdb re-called the 5' RACE reads, giving one row per CDR3 protein. The repertoire holds around 340,000 distinct CDR3 sequences, approximately 13% seen once, with 20% to 25% in the top ten. This entry is derived from a study of T-cell memory formation after mild COVID-19. CDR3 length: 13 residues. Trimming took off 5 bases at V and 0 bases at J, with 5 bases between the two ends. Germline V gene lookup returns CDR1 SGHRS and CDR2 YFSETQ. The TCR was taken from a man between 18 and 29 years old who had mild COVID-19 (a few samples of this study predate the infection). Cell type and time point are not known. The sequenced sample was PBMCs or a T cell subset sorted from them (not recorded which). V and J are TRBV5-1 and TRBJ1-4; D unresolved. The CDR3 reads CASREATNEKLFF. As DNA, the CDR3 is TGCGCCAGCAGGGAGGCAACTAATGAAAAACTGTTTTTT.